A selection of T cell receptor beta chains follows, all from one sample in a study of blood T cell repertoires in COVID-19. Sequencing was performed with immunoSEQ multiplex PCR; in TCRdb, only in-frame clones are kept and a portion is missing. The sample consists of 210,000 or so clones, 81% of them appearing once. Sequencing input: PBMCs or T cells enriched from blood (not recorded which). These receptors came from a woman aged 45 to 65 with acute COVID-19. CDR3s include the opening cysteine and the closing phenylalanine or tryptophan. The D gene is left open where the match is weak. Clone size is stated in some rows and not others, as once, few, many or a class when expanded.

18,TRBJ2-1,TRBD2,TRBV10-3,.,CATQGLAGGLSSYNEQFF,TGTGCCACCCAGGGACTAGCGGGAGGCCTGAGCTCCTACAATGAGCAGTTCTTC
15,TRBJ1-1,TRBD1,TRBV3-1/TRBV3-2,.,CASSQDEQGAGKAFF,TGTGCCAGCAGCCAAGATGAGCAGGGGGCAGGAAAAGCTTTCTTT
13,TRBJ1-1,TRBD1,TRBV10-3,.,CAISGQGVTEAFF,TGTGCCATCTCCGGACAGGGGGTCACTGAAGCTTTCTTT
17,TRBJ2-7,TRBD2,TRBV19,.,CASSIKTGTSGSYEQYF,TGTGCCAGTAGTATCAAAACCGGGACTAGCGGGAGTTACGAGCAGTACTTC
14,TRBJ1-1,.,TRBV15,.,CATSRPGLSTEAFF,TGTGCCACCAGCAGACCAGGGTTATCCACTGAAGCTTTCTTT
16,TRBJ2-7,.,TRBV5-4,.,CASSLGPGAISYEQYF,TGTGCCAGCAGCTTGGGCCCAGGGGCGATCTCCTACGAGCAGTACTTC
18,TRBJ1-1,TRBD1,TRBV5-1,.,CASSLALTGGVMNTEAFF,TGCGCCAGCAGCTTGGCCCTGACAGGGGGGGTAATGAACACTGAAGCTTTCTTT
18,TRBJ2-1,TRBD2,TRBV7-2,.,CASSLVRARLAGYNEQFF,TGTGCCAGCAGCTTAGTACGGGCACGGCTAGCGGGCTACAATGAGCAGTTCTTC
17,TRBJ1-2,.,TRBV3-1/TRBV3-2,few,CASSQNVGGGGSYGYTF,TGTGCCAGCAGCCAAAATGTCGGGGGAGGGGGATCCTATGGCTACACCTTC
15,TRBJ2-5,TRBD1,TRBV6-5,once,CASSYGQGAGETQYF,TGTGCCAGCAGTTATGGACAGGGGGCCGGAGAGACCCAGTACTTC
16,TRBJ2-7,TRBD1,TRBV29-1,.,CSVAGLNRDRPYEQYF,TGCAGCGTTGCAGGGCTTAACCGGGACAGACCCTACGAGCAGTACTTC
16,TRBJ2-1,.,TRBV14,.,CASSQESPGAYNEQFF,TGTGCCAGCAGCCAAGAAAGTCCAGGGGCGTACAATGAGCAGTTCTTC
13,TRBJ2-3,.,TRBV18,.,CASSVLEGDTQYF,TGTGCCAGCTCTGTTCTGGAGGGAGATACGCAGTATTTT
16,TRBJ1-4,TRBD1,TRBV18,.,CASSPGTGINNEKLFF,TGTGCCAGCTCACCCGGGACAGGAATCAATAATGAAAAACTGTTTTTT
13,TRBJ2-5,.,TRBV4-1,.,CASSQGLQETQYF,TGCGCCAGCAGCCAAGGACTGCAAGAGACCCAGTACTTC
14,TRBJ1-1,TRBD1,TRBV5-4,.,CASSIRDRETEAFF,TGTGCCAGCAGCATCCGGGACAGGGAGACTGAAGCTTTCTTT
12,TRBJ1-6,.,TRBV12-3/TRBV12-4,.,CASSLGESPLHF,TGTGCCAGCAGTTTAGGGGAGTCACCCCTCCACTTT
17,TRBJ2-1,TRBD2,TRBV7-2,.,CASSFLASGHSYNEQFF,TGTGCCAGCAGCTTCCTTGCTAGCGGGCACTCCTACAATGAGCAGTTCTTC
14,TRBJ2-7,TRBD2,TRBV28,.,CASTGGRETGEQYF,TGTGCCAGCACTGGAGGGCGGGAGACGGGGGAGCAGTACTTC
16,TRBJ1-5,TRBD1,TRBV18,.,CASSPLGTGADQPQHF,TGTGCCAGCTCACCGCTTGGGACAGGGGCCGATCAGCCCCAGCATTTT
15,TRBJ2-1,TRBD2,TRBV25-1,.,CASSEPGLAGVEQFF,TGTGCCAGCAGTGAACCGGGACTAGCGGGTGTGGAGCAGTTCTTC
18,TRBJ2-3,TRBD1,TRBV3-1/TRBV3-2,.,CASSHGYRGLALPDTQYF,TGTGCCAGCAGCCACGGATACAGGGGGCTGGCACTTCCAGATACGCAGTATTTT
13,TRBJ2-2,.,TRBV7-9,once,CASSPQITGELFF,TGTGCCAGCAGCCCCCAGATCACCGGGGAGCTGTTTTTT
13,TRBJ2-3,TRBD1,TRBV6-5,few,CASADRAADTQYF,TGTGCCAGCGCTGACAGGGCAGCAGATACGCAGTATTTT
14,TRBJ1-5,.,TRBV28,.,CASTRGNSNQPQHF,TGTGCCAGCACCCGGGGAAATAGCAATCAGCCCCAGCATTTT
12,TRBJ2-7,.,TRBV12-3/TRBV12-4,.,CASSFQDYEQYF,TGTGCCAGCAGTTTCCAGGACTACGAGCAGTACTTC
13,TRBJ1-5,.,TRBV6-1,.,CASSEDSFGPQHF,TGTGCCAGCAGTGAAGACAGTTTTGGGCCCCAGCATTTT
16,TRBJ2-3,TRBD1,TRBV27,.,CASSQRDRVSTDTQYF,TGTGCCAGCAGTCAACGGGACAGGGTGTCCACAGATACGCAGTATTTT
15,TRBJ2-2,TRBD2,TRBV4-2,.,CASRTLLAGTGELFF,TGTGCCAGCAGAACCTTACTAGCGGGCACCGGGGAGCTGTTTTTT
16,TRBJ2-2,.,TRBV27,.,CASTLGARRGTGELFF,TGTGCCTCTACCCTGGGGGCCCGCAGGGGCACCGGGGAGCTGTTTTTT
15,TRBJ1-4,.,TRBV5-1,.,CASRKDRSLNEKLFF,TGCGCCAGCCGGAAAGACAGAAGTCTTAATGAAAAACTGTTTTTT
14,TRBJ2-7,.,TRBV6-2/TRBV6-3,.,CASSLQTAGHEQYF,TGTGCCAGCAGTCTCCAGACGGCAGGCCACGAGCAGTACTTC
15,TRBJ1-5,.,TRBV19,.,CASSQGLISNQPQHF,TGTGCCAGTAGTCAAGGACTGATTAGCAATCAGCCCCAGCATTTT
14,TRBJ1-2,.,TRBV12-2,.,CASRSRQGDYGYTF,TGTGCAAGTCGCTCAAGACAGGGGGACTATGGCTACACCTTC
15,TRBJ2-1,TRBD2,TRBV5-1,.,CASSLAGTSVNEQFF,TGCGCCAGCAGCTTGGCCGGGACTAGCGTCAATGAGCAGTTCTTC
16,TRBJ2-1,.,TRBV14,.,CASSQRQGGTMQEQFF,TGTGCCAGCAGCCAAAGACAGGGCGGGACGATGCAGGAGCAGTTCTTC
15,TRBJ2-3,TRBD2,TRBV10-3,once,CAISGTSGDTDTQYF,TGTGCCATCAGTGGGACTAGCGGGGACACAGATACGCAGTATTTT
15,TRBJ1-5,.,TRBV7-2,.,CASSLVEGGYQPQHF,TGTGCCAGCAGCTTAGTGGAGGGCGGCTATCAGCCCCAGCATTTT
18,TRBJ1-2,.,TRBV5-1,.,CASSYTPFGEGGRSGYTF,TGCGCCAGCAGCTATACCCCGTTCGGAGAGGGGGGGCGGTCTGGCTACACCTTC
16,TRBJ1-1,.,TRBV7-6,few,CASSSQAPGQATEAFF,TGTGCCAGCAGCTCGCAGGCACCCGGCCAAGCAACTGAAGCTTTCTTT
15,TRBJ2-7,TRBD1,TRBV5-1,.,CASSRGQGSNIEQYF,TGCGCCAGCAGCAGAGGACAGGGCTCTAATATCGAGCAGTACTTC
11,TRBJ1-4,.,TRBV20-1,.,CSSGHGEKLFF,TGCAGTTCGGGACATGGTGAAAAACTGTTTTTT
14,TRBJ1-6,.,TRBV21-1,.,CASSKGGPNSPLHF,TGTGCCAGCAGCAAAGGAGGGCCTAATTCACCCCTCCACTTT
15,TRBJ2-5,.,TRBV19,.,CASSPYRAEEETQYF,TGTGCCAGTAGTCCGTACAGGGCGGAGGAAGAGACCCAGTACTTC
17,TRBJ2-5,.,TRBV4-3,.,CASSQAPSPAQRETQYF,TGCGCCAGCAGCCAAGCCCCCTCCCCAGCCCAGAGGGAGACCCAGTACTTC
13,TRBJ2-5,TRBD1,TRBV7-2,once,CATGTGGLETQYF,TGTGCCACCGGGACAGGGGGCTTGGAGACCCAGTACTTC
13,TRBJ1-1,TRBD1,TRBV6-4,.,CASPPGQGKEAFF,TGTGCCAGCCCGCCGGGACAGGGAAAAGAAGCTTTCTTT
14,TRBJ1-1,.,TRBV25-1,.,CASSECGENTEAFF,TGTGCCAGCAGTGAATGTGGAGAAAACACTGAAGCTTTCTTT
13,TRBJ2-2,.,TRBV6-5,few,CASSRQTTGELFF,TGTGCCAGCAGCAGACAGACCACCGGGGAGCTGTTTTTT
15,TRBJ2-7,.,TRBV7-2,.,CASSNLGQSNYEQYF,TGTGCCAGCAGCAATTTAGGACAGTCCAACTACGAGCAGTACTTC
16,TRBJ1-6,.,TRBV7-8,.,CASSPRSGHLSKALHF,TGTGCCAGCAGCCCTAGATCCGGACACCTGTCTAAGGCCCTCCACTTT
14,TRBJ1-1,.,TRBV18,once,CASSTQGENTEAFF,TGTGCCAGCTCAACCCAGGGCGAGAACACTGAAGCTTTCTTT
15,TRBJ2-7,TRBD1,TRBV4-1,few,CASSQSRQGASEQYF,TGCGCCAGCAGCCAATCGAGACAGGGGGCGTCCGAGCAGTACTTC
15,TRBJ2-7,.,TRBV27,.,CASSPGQSLSYEQYF,TGTGCCAGCAGTCCGGGACAAAGCCTCTCCTACGAGCAGTACTTC
14,TRBJ1-5,.,TRBV7-2,.,CASSSDINNQPQHF,TGTGCCAGCAGCAGTGACATAAACAATCAGCCCCAGCATTTT